This T cell receptor beta chain was recovered during a study of shared clonotypes between healthy human individuals. CDR3 size: 13 residues. Per the germline V gene, CDR1 is MRHNA and CDR2 is SNTAGT. V was trimmed by 5 bases and J by 5 bases, leaving 11 bases between them. The study ran the assay at deep level. Only in-frame clones appear in the TCRdb table, and some are missing; sequencing was by immunoSEQ multiplex PCR. The data show 850,000 to 1,200,000 clones, with roughly 75% seen just once and about 1.5% held by the top ten. Ten or more counts support this clone. Its antigen is as yet unknown. Study conclusions and caveats: Sampling used blood alone; tissue repertoires probably differ.

The TCR sequence derives from a man aged 18-30 years in good health. The V call is TRBV6-4, the J call TRBJ2-3; D is possibly TRBD1 (5 bases). Sequences were obtained from memory CD4+ T cells sorted from blood. Subset noted: CD45RA-negative fraction. This CDR3 is CASSLTEIDTQYF. DNA for the CDR3: TGTGCCAGCAGTCTGACAGAAATAGATACGCAGTATTTT.